A single sample gave rise to the 13 T cell receptor beta chains below, sequenced in a study of blood T cell repertoires in COVID-19. Libraries were prepared by immunoSEQ multiplex PCR; TCRdb keeps only in-frame clonotypes and omits some of them. In the table there are a few hundred thousand clones, about nine tenths of which are singletons. Sequences were obtained from peripheral blood. The receptor source for this set is a man in his forties who had recovered from COVID-19.

CDR3 nucleotides: TGTGCCAGCAGCCCTCCTGCGGGTAGTAGGAAAGATACGCAGTATTTT. This sequence encodes CASSPPAGSRKDTQYF. The chain has TRBV3-1 (or the pseudogene TRBV3-2) and TRBJ2-3; the D gene is possibly TRBD2 (5 bases). The CDR3 extends over 16 amino acids. Deletions cut 4 bases from V and 5 bases from J, with 19 bases between. CDR1 is LGHDT and CDR2 is YNNKEL in the germline V gene (reference sequence).

The chain couples TRBV5-1 to TRBJ2-2, with TRBD2 as a possible D gene (5 bases). Per germline, CDR1 SGHRS and CDR2 YFSETQ. The length of the CDR3 is 14 residues. Trimming pared 3 bases from V and 2 bases from J, leaving 8 bases between. The chain's CDR3 is CASSSRLNTGELFF. The DNA for the CDR3 is TGCGCCAGCAGCTCGCGACTAAACACCGGGGAGCTGTTTTTT.

The chain is built from TRBV7-6 and TRBJ2-7; D is perhaps TRBD1 (6 bases). Trimming shortened V by 5 bases and J by 6 bases, and 17 bases separated the two germline ends. CDR3 length equals 14 residues. The germline V gene encodes CDR1 SGHVS and CDR2 FNYEAQ. The CDR3 coding sequence is TGTGCCAGCAGCCAGGATTCAGGGGCCGGCGAGCAGTACTTC. Amino acids: CASSQDSGAGEQYF.

This sequence joins TRBV5-1 and TRBJ1-2; TRBD1 matches at 9 bases. CDR1 and CDR2 from the germline V gene are SGHRS and YFSETQ. Trimming removed 0 bases from V and 6 bases from J; junction bases left unmatched: 3. This CDR3 region has 14 residues. CDR3 residues: CASSLDRGLDGYTF. The CDR3 nucleotides are TGCGCCAGCAGCTTGGACAGGGGGCTGGATGGCTACACCTTC.

The chain is built from TRBV18 and TRBJ2-3, with a weak D call TRBD2 (9 bases). V was pared by 3 bases and J by 2 bases, with 24 bases between. CDR3 length equals 19 residues. CDR1 KGHSH and CDR2 LQKENI come from the germline V gene. CDR3 residues: CASSPRRTGGGLATDTQYF. The DNA of the CDR3 is TGTGCCAGCTCACCGAGGAGAACAGGGGGGGGACTAGCCACAGATACGCAGTATTTT.

The chain joins TRBV6-5 to TRBJ2-1; 11 bases fit TRBD2. The trim removed 6 bases at V and 5 bases at J, leaving 6 bases unmatched. Germline CDR1 and CDR2: MNHEY and SVGAGI. The CDR3 sequence is 15 residues long. This chain's CDR3 is CASSGLAGLNNEQFF. The CDR3 DNA follows: TGTGCCAGCAGCGGACTAGCGGGCCTCAACAATGAGCAGTTCTTC.

The rearrangement joins TRBV27 to TRBJ2-1; TRBD1 agrees at 7 bases. The germline V gene has CDR1 MNHEY and CDR2 SMNVEV (reference sequence). The CDR3 length is 13 residues. V lost 6 bases, J lost 4 bases, and 3 bases stayed unmatched. Here the CDR3 reads CASRAQGYNEQFF. The CDR3 DNA is TGTGCCAGCAGGGCACAGGGGTACAATGAGCAGTTCTTC.

CDR3 amino acids: CASSQVAPGREQYF. As DNA, the CDR3 is TGCGCCAGCAGCCAAGTTGCCCCAGGGCGCGAGCAGTACTTC. The V call is TRBV4-1, the J call TRBJ2-7; D may be TRBD1 (5 bases). The CDR3 consists of 14 residues. From germline, CDR1 is MGHRA and CDR2 YSYEKL. Trimming removed 1 base at V and 6 bases at J, with 13 bases between.

CDR3 sequence (DNA): TGTGCCTGGACCCGGGGACAGGTTAACTATGGCTACACCTTC. It encodes CAWTRGQVNYGYTF. V is TRBV30 and J is TRBJ1-2; 8 bases line up with TRBD1. The CDR3 runs to 14 residues. Unmatched junction bases numbered 5, after V lost 4 bases and J lost 1 base. Germline V gene sequence: CDR1 GTSNPN, CDR2 SVGIG (reference sequence).

This sequence joins TRBV7-9 and TRBJ1-1; no clear D gene. The CDR3 contains 13 residues. In germline, CDR1 is SEHNR, CDR2 FQNEAQ (reference sequence). V lost 8 bases to trimming and J lost 1 base, with 11 bases between them. The CDR3, as DNA: TGTGCCAGCGTCGGACTGGGGAACACTGAAGCTTTCTTT. Encoded protein: CASVGLGNTEAFF.

The CDR3 bases are TGTGCCAGCAGCCAAACAGGGGGCGAGGGGTTCACTGAAGCTTTCTTT. This translates into CASSQTGGEGFTEAFF. The V and J genes are TRBV9 and TRBJ1-1; 9 bases are a match to TRBD1. V was pared by 4 bases and J by 4 bases, with 11 bases of the junction left unmatched. Germline CDR1 SGDLS, CDR2 YYNGEE. This CDR3 is 16 amino acids long.

The rearrangement joins TRBV2 to TRBJ1-3; 8 bases agree with TRBD1. The CDR3 contains 17 residues. The junction had 12 bases not matched to a gene; V was cut back by 4 bases and J by 4 bases. Per the germline V gene, CDR1 is SNHLY and CDR2 is FYNNEI. The CDR3 region is CASSGPWTGRFGNTIYF. The CDR3 nucleotides read TGTGCCAGCAGTGGGCCCTGGACAGGGCGTTTCGGAAACACCATATATTTT.

About this clone itself: A read error is likely, as this CDR3 ends without the conserved phenylalanine or tryptophan. No DNA is shown, since the ends of the CDR3 on it are uncertain; the CDR3 is the one TCRdb lists. The rearrangement links TRBV29-1 to TRBJ1-2; the table names TRBD1, a call not compared with the DNA. The CDR3 contains 12 residues when both ends are counted. CDR1 and CDR2 from the germline V gene are SQVTM and ANQGSEA. The CDR3: CSFLGQGPNTYV.